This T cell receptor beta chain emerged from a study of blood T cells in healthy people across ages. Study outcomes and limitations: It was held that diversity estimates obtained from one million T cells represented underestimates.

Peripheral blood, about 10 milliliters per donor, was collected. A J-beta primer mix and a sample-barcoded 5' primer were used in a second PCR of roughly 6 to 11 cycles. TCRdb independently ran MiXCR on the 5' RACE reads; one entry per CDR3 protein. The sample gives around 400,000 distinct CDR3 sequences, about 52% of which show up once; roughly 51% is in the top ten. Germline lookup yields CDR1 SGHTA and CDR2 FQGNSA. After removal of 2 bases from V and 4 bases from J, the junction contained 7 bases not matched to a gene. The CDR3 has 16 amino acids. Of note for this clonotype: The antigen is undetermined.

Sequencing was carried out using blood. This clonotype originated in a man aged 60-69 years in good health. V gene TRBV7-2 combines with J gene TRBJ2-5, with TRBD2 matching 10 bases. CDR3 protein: CASSLRLAGDRETQYF. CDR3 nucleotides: TGTGCCAGCAGCTTAAGGCTAGCGGGAGATCGAGAGACCCAGTACTTC. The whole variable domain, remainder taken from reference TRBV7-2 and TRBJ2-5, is GAGVSQSPSNKVTEKGKDVELRCDPISGHTALYWYRQSLGQGLEFLIYFQGNSAPDKSGLPSDRFSAERTGGSVSTLTIQRTQQEDSAVYLCASSLRLAGDRETQYFGPGTRLLVL.